Given below is one TCR beta chain in context. Trimming removed 4 bases from V and 6 bases from J; junction bases left unmatched: 12. Per germline, CDR1 SGHNT and CDR2 YYREEE (reference sequence). The CDR3 has 16 residues. It was RNA transcripts that yielded the amplified TCR beta CDR3 regions. A first-round RT-PCR of the TCR CDR3 used the HTBI primer set. In TCRdb, the multiplex PCR reads were re-called with MiXCR into one record per CDR3 protein. The data hold hundreds of thousands of distinct CDR3 sequences, with around 21% observed a single time. This record belongs to a study of T cells in Graves' hyperthyroidism and ophthalmopathy.

The chain joins TRBV5-4 to TRBJ2-7; 11 bases map to TRBD2. The sequencing sample was made of blood. The receptor comes from a man in his thirties or forties with Graves' ophthalmopathy. The CDR3 loop is CASSTETSGIEGEQYF. The CDR3 nucleotides read TGTGCCAGCAGCACGGAGACTAGCGGGATCGAAGGCGAGCAGTACTTC.